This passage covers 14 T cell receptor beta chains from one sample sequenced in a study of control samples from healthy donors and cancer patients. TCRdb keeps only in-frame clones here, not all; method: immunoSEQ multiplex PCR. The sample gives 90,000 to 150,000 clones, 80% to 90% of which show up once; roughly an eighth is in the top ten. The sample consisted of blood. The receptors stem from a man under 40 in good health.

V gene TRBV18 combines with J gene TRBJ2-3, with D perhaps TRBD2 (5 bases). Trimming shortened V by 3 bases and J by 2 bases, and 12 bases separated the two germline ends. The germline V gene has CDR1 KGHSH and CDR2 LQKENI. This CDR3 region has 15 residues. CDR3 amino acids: CASSPNGDYTDTQYF. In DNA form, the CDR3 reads TGTGCCAGCTCACCCAATGGCGACTACACAGATACGCAGTATTTT.

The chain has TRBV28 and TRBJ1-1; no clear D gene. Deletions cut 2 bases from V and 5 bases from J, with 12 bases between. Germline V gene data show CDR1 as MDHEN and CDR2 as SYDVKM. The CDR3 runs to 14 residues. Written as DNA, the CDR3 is TGTGCCAGCAGTTTAAGCGTTCCCGGGACTGAAGCTTTCTTT. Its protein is CASSLSVPGTEAFF.

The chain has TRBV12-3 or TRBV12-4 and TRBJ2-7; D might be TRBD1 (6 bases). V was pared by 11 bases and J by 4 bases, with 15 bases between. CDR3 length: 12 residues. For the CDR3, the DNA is TGTGCCCTAAAAGACAGGCTATACGAGCAGTACTTC. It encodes CALKDRLYEQYF.

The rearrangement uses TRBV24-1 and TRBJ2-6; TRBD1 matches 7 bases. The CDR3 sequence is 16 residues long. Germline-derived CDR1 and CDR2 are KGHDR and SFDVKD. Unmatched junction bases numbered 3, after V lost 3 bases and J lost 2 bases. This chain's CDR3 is CATSDGTGAGANVLTF. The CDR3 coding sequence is TGTGCCACCAGTGATGGAACAGGGGCTGGGGCCAACGTCCTGACTTTC.

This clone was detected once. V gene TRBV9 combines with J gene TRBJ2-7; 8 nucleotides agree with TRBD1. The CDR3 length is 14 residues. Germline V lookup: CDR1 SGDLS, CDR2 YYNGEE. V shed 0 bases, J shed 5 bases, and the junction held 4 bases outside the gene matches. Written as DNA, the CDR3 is TGTGCCAGCAGCGTAGGACAGGGGAAGAACGAGCAGTACTTC. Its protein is CASSVGQGKNEQYF. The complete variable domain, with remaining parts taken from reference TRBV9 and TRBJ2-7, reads DSGVTQTPKHLITATGQRVTLRCSPRSGDLSVYWYQQSLDQGLQFLIQYYNGEERAKGNILERFSAQQFPDLHSELNLSSLELGDSALYFCASSVGQGKNEQYFGPGTRLTVT.

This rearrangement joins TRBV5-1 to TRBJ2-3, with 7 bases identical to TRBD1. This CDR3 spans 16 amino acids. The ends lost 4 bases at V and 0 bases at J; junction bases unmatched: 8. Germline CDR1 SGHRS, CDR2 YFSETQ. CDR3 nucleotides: TGCGCCAGCAGCCCGTCGACAGGGTCTAGCACAGATACGCAGTATTTT. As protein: CASSPSTGSSTDTQYF.

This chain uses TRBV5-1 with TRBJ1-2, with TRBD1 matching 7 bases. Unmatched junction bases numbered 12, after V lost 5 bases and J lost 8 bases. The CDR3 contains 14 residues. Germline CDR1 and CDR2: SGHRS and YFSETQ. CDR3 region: CASSPGTEGQGYTF. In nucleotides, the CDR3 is TGCGCCAGCAGTCCCGGGACAGAGGGTCAAGGCTACACCTTC.

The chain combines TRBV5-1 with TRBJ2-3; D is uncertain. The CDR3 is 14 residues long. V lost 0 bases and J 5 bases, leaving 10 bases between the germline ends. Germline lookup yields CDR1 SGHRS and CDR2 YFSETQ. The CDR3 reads CASSLATQGDTQYF. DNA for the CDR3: TGCGCCAGCAGCTTGGCCACCCAAGGAGATACGCAGTATTTT.

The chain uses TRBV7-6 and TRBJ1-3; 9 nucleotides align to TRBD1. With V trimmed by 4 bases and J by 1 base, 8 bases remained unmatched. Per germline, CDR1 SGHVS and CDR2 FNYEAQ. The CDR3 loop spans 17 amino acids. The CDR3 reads CASSSRTGTGSGNTIYF. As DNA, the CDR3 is TGTGCCAGCAGCTCCCGTACCGGGACAGGGTCTGGAAACACCATATATTTT.

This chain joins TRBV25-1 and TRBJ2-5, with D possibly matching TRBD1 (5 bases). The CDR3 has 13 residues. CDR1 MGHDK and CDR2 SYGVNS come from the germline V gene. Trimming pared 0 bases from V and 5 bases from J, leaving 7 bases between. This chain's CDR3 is CASSEYKGETQYF. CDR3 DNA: TGTGCCAGCAGTGAATATAAGGGGGAGACCCAGTACTTC.

CDR3 protein: CAISRTSGDTQYF. In DNA form, the CDR3 reads TGTGCCATCAGCAGGACTAGCGGGGATACGCAGTATTTT. The chain links TRBV10-3 to TRBJ2-3; 11 bases match TRBD2. CDR3 length equals 13 residues. Germline CDR1 and CDR2: ENHRY and SYGVKD. V shed 6 bases, J shed 6 bases, and the junction held 2 bases outside the gene matches.

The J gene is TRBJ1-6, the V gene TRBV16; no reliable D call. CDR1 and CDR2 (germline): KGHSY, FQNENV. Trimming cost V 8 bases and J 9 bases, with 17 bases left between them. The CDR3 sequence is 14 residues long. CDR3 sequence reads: CASANSVGSSPLHF. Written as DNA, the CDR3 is TGTGCCAGCGCAAACAGCGTCGGGAGTTCACCCCTCCACTTT.

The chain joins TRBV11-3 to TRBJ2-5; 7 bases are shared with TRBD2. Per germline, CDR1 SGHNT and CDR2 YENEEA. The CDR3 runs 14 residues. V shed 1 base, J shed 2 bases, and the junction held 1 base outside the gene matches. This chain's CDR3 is CASSLARGQETQYF. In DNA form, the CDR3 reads TGTGCCAGCAGCTTAGCGCGGGGGCAAGAGACCCAGTACTTC.

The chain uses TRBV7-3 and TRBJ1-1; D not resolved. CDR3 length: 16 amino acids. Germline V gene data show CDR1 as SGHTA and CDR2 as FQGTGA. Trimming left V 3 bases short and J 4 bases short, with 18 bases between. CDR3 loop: CASSLSSGAAGTEAFF. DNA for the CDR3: TGTGCCAGCAGCTTGTCGTCTGGCGCGGCGGGCACTGAAGCTTTCTTT.